These 24 T cell receptor beta chains came from one sample sequenced in a study of blood T cell repertoires in COVID-19 (dated by TCRdb to 2018 to 2020). The library relied on the immunoSEQ multiplex PCR assay. Entries here come from immuneACCESS through TCRdb and include only in-frame sequences with V and J called. Some clones fail to appear in such tables; in the studies checked, an unresolved V gene covers under half of the shortfall, and the cause of the remainder is unknown. The sample table lists approximately 300,000 clones, 90% of them with a count of one. Of the sample, roughly 2.5% is held by the ten largest clones. Material: PBMCs or T cells enriched from blood (not recorded which). The receptors stem from a man aged 55 to 70 who had recovered from COVID-19.

The chain joins TRBV5-4 to TRBJ2-2; TRBD1 matches 8 bases. V trimming: 2 bases; J trimming: 5 bases; junction bases outside the gene matches: 5. Germline CDR1 and CDR2: SGHNT and YYREEE (reference sequence). The CDR3 extends over 15 amino acids. CDR3 in DNA: TGTGCCAGCAGCTTCGGGACAGGTGAAACCGGGGAGCTGTTTTTT. This gives the protein CASSFGTGETGELFF.

The chain employs TRBV4-1 and TRBJ1-3; D may be TRBD1 (6 bases). Germline V gene lookup returns CDR1 MGHRA and CDR2 YSYEKL. This CDR3 is built from 16 residues. Trimming took off 0 bases at V and 8 bases at J, with 17 bases between the two ends. Here the CDR3 reads CASSQDRDTLGDTIYF. CDR3 DNA: TGCGCCAGCAGCCAAGATCGGGACACTCTCGGTGACACCATATATTTT.

The chain carries TRBV27 and TRBJ2-5; 7 positions agree with TRBD1. The CDR3 is made up of 15 amino acids. V dropped 7 bases and J dropped 5; count of bases not matched to a gene: 13. Germline loops: CDR1 MNHEY, CDR2 SMNVEV (reference sequence). This CDR3 is CASIRTLGQWETQYF. The CDR3 nucleotides are TGTGCCAGCATTCGGACCCTGGGACAGTGGGAGACCCAGTACTTC.

This sequence joins TRBV5-1 and TRBJ1-4; D gene unclear. Germline CDR1 reads SGHRS; CDR2 reads YFSETQ. V lost 2 bases, J lost 5 bases, and 10 bases lay in between. The CDR3 covers 14 residues. The CDR3 bases are TGCGCCAGCAGCTTAATGGGCGAGAATGAAAAACTGTTTTTT. Translated, it gives CASSLMGENEKLFF.

J is TRBJ1-2 and V is TRBV7-6, with 9 bases lining up with TRBD1. V trimming: 2 bases; J trimming: 2 bases; junction bases outside the gene matches: 9. The CDR3 is 17 residues long. Germline CDR1 and CDR2: SGHVS and FNYEAQ. The chain's CDR3 is CASSLSPLGTGNYGYTF. The CDR3 DNA is TGTGCCAGCAGCTTAAGTCCTTTGGGGACAGGGAACTATGGCTACACCTTC.

The rearrangement joins TRBV21-1 to TRBJ1-4. TRBV21-1 constitutes a pseudogene. CDR3 length: 13 amino acids. CDR3 coding DNA: TGTGCCAGCCTTCCTATGACTAATGAAAAACTGTTTTTT. Protein sequence: CASLPMTNEKLFF.

This clone was counted once. The V call is TRBV29-1, the J call TRBJ1-1; D possibly corresponds to TRBD1 (5 bases). This CDR3 is built from 13 residues. Deletions cut 7 bases from V and 6 bases from J, with 18 bases between. Germline loops: CDR1 SQVTM, CDR2 ANQGSEA. This CDR3 is CSDLGRGESEAFF. The CDR3 DNA is TGCAGCGACTTGGGGCGGGGGGAGTCTGAAGCTTTCTTT.

The chain couples TRBV6-2 or TRBV6-3 to TRBJ2-1, with 9 bases identical to TRBD1. The CDR3 runs 14 residues. The germline V gene has CDR1 MNHEY and CDR2 SVGEGT. V was clipped by 6 bases and J by 7 bases; unmatched bases: 7. The CDR3 is CASSSGQGRNEQFF. CDR3 nucleotides: TGTGCCAGCAGCTCGGGACAGGGAAGGAATGAGCAGTTCTTC.

The rearrangement links TRBV18 to TRBJ2-1, with a weak D call TRBD1 (5 bases). CDR3 length equals 16 residues. Trimming left V 5 bases short and J 5 bases short, with 19 bases between. The germline gives CDR1 KGHSH, CDR2 LQKENI. The CDR3 loop is CASSASSGQSNNEQFF. The CDR3 DNA reads as TGTGCCAGCTCAGCCTCCTCAGGGCAATCAAACAATGAGCAGTTCTTC.

J is TRBJ2-5 and V is TRBV5-4; TRBD2 matches at 7 bases. CDR1 is SGHNT, CDR2 YYREEE, per germline (reference sequence). The length of the CDR3 is 14 residues. The V and J ends lost 4 bases and 4 bases, in that order; junction bases with no gene match: 7. CDR3 sequence: CASSLSVAGETQYF. DNA of the CDR3: TGTGCCAGCAGCCTAAGTGTAGCGGGAGAGACCCAGTACTTC.

The V call is TRBV7-2, the J call TRBJ2-4; possibly TRBD1 for D (5 bases). The CDR3 length is 13 residues. Trimming pared 2 bases from V and 5 bases from J, leaving 7 bases between. Looked up from germline, CDR1 is SGHTA and CDR2 is FQGNSA. Here the CDR3 DNA reads TGTGCCAGCAGCTTAATAGGGGAAAACATTCAGTACTTC. It specifies CASSLIGENIQYF.

The chain joins TRBV10-3 to TRBJ2-3, with 14 positions matching TRBD2. The J segment lost 0 bases and the V segment lost 4 bases, leaving 3 bases of the junction unmatched. This CDR3 comprises 17 residues. Germline CDR1 is ENHRY and CDR2 is SYGVKD. DNA of the CDR3: TGTGCCATCAGTGCACGGACTAGCGGGGGGAGCACAGATACGCAGTATTTT. Protein: CAISARTSGGSTDTQYF.

J is TRBJ2-1 and V is TRBV11-2; 7 nucleotides match TRBD1. This CDR3 comprises 16 residues. Looked up from germline, CDR1 is SGHAT and CDR2 is FQNNGV. The ends lost 5 bases at V and 7 bases at J; junction bases unmatched: 14. The CDR3 loop reads CASSRTQTGFRNEQFF. CDR3 bases: TGTGCCAGCAGCCGGACACAGACAGGGTTCCGTAATGAGCAGTTCTTC.

The gene calls are TRBV3-1 (or the pseudogene TRBV3-2) and TRBJ1-1, with 12 bases fitting TRBD1. This CDR3 is 13 amino acids long. Germline-derived CDR1 and CDR2 are LGHDT and YNNKEL (reference sequence). V gave up 4 bases and J gave up 10 bases; unmatched junction bases: 4. CDR3 bases: TGTGCCAGCAGCCCGGGACAGGGGGCGCGAGCTTTCTTT. This codes for CASSPGQGARAFF.

This clone was observed once. The genes are TRBV6-5 and TRBJ1-4; D remains unclear. Trimming pared 6 bases from V and 0 bases from J, leaving 11 bases between. The CDR3 totals 15 residues. CDR1 and CDR2 (germline): MNHEY, SVGAGI. The CDR3 DNA follows: TGTGCCAGCAGGCCCTTCGGAGCAACTAATGAAAAACTGTTTTTT. Protein: CASRPFGATNEKLFF.

This rearrangement joins TRBV9 to TRBJ2-3; the match to TRBD2 covers 7 bases. In germline, CDR1 is SGDLS, CDR2 YYNGEE. The ends lost 2 bases at V and 5 bases at J; junction bases unmatched: 2. This CDR3 is built from 13 residues. CDR3 sequence: CASSVSSGDTQYF. In nucleotides, the CDR3 is TGTGCCAGCAGCGTCTCTAGCGGAGATACGCAGTATTTT.

The chain links TRBV9 to TRBJ1-2; D unresolved. From germline, CDR1 is SGDLS and CDR2 YYNGEE. V was cut by 2 bases and J by 1 base, with 12 bases left in between. The CDR3 contains 15 residues. CDR3 region: CASSVAPAINYGYTF. For the CDR3, the DNA is TGTGCCAGCAGCGTTGCTCCAGCGATTAACTATGGCTACACCTTC.

The rearrangement joins TRBV23-1 to TRBJ1-3; 10 bases are a match to TRBD1. TRBV23-1 is noted as an ORF with a role that remains uncertain. There are 20 residues in the CDR3. The V segment lost 7 bases and the J segment 0 bases; nucleotides outside the gene matches: 18. The CDR3 coding sequence is TGCGCCAGCACGCCGACGGGACAGGGGCGCGCCCGGCCCTCTGGAAACACCATATATTTT. It encodes CASTPTGQGRARPSGNTIYF.

The count of this clone is one. V usage is TRBV19 and J usage is TRBJ2-2, with a weak D call TRBD1 (5 bases). The CDR3 is 15 residues long. The germline V and J ends were trimmed by 5 bases and 0 bases, with 10 bases remaining between them. Germline values: CDR1 LNHDA, CDR2 SQIVND (reference sequence). This chain's CDR3 is CASSREGANTGELFF. For the CDR3, the DNA is TGTGCCAGTAGTCGTGAAGGGGCGAACACCGGGGAGCTGTTTTTT.

This chain links TRBV7-3 with TRBJ2-3; D is ambiguous. Germline assignment: CDR1 SGHTA and CDR2 FQGTGA. V was trimmed by 3 bases and J by 0 bases, leaving 25 bases between them. CDR3 length equals 20 residues. CDR3 loop: CASSLRLMFEEEPSTDTQYF. DNA of the CDR3: TGTGCCAGCAGCTTGAGGCTAATGTTTGAAGAAGAGCCTAGCACAGATACGCAGTATTTT.

The chain links TRBV9 to TRBJ2-3; 10 nucleotides line up with TRBD1. Germline CDR1 and CDR2: SGDLS and YYNGEE. The V segment lost 7 bases and the J segment 4 bases; nucleotides outside the gene matches: 6. The CDR3 sequence is 14 residues long. CDR3 amino acids: CASSPGQGPDTQYF. The CDR3 nucleotides are TGTGCCAGCTCCCCGGGACAGGGGCCAGATACGCAGTATTTT.

CDR3 region: CASSQDNNQPQHF. Written as DNA, the CDR3 is TGTGCCAGCAGCCAAGACAACAATCAGCCCCAGCATTTT. This chain links TRBV3-1 (or the pseudogene TRBV3-2) with TRBJ1-5; D is unclear. Germline loops: CDR1 LGHDT, CDR2 YNNKEL (reference sequence). This CDR3 has 13 amino acids. Trimming removed 0 bases at V and 3 bases at J, with 3 bases between.

The chain carries TRBV7-3 and TRBJ2-1, with a tentative D call TRBD2 (7 bases). CDR1 and CDR2 (germline): SGHTA, FQGTGA. The V gene lost 4 bases and the J gene lost 7 bases, with 17 bases spanning the gap. The CDR3 spans 15 residues. The CDR3 loop reads CASSSAGALLNEQFF. The CDR3 bases are TGTGCCAGCAGCTCCGCGGGGGCGCTTTTGAATGAGCAGTTCTTC. The full variable domain, in which reference TRBV7-3 and TRBJ2-1 provide the parts outside the CDR3, is GAGVSQTPSNKVTEKGKYVELRCDPISGHTALYWYRQSLGQGPEFLIYFQGTGAADDSGLPNDRFFAVRPEGSVSTLKIQRTERGDSAVYLCASSSAGALLNEQFFGPGTRLTVL.

J is TRBJ1-3 and V is TRBV3-1 (or the pseudogene TRBV3-2); D unresolved. Trimming removed 1 base at V and 4 bases at J, with 5 bases between. The CDR3 has 13 residues. CDR1 is LGHDT and CDR2 is YNNKEL in the germline V gene (reference sequence). The CDR3: CASSQARGNTIYF. In DNA, the CDR3 is TGTGCCAGCAGCCAAGCCCGGGGAAACACCATATATTTT.